Listed below are T cell receptor beta chains from one sample, sequenced in a study of shared clonotypes between healthy human individuals. The repertoire was sequenced with immunoSEQ multiplex PCR; TCRdb's copy has only in-frame clones and lacks some. In the table there are under 600,000 clones, around 97% of which are singletons. The sample taken for sequencing was naive CD4+ T cells sorted from blood. The receptors stem from a woman in her twenties or thirties in good health. Both conserved end residues are part of each CDR3. Each record gives: V gene, clone size, J gene, CDR3 length, D gene, CDR3 DNA, CDR3 protein. The D gene is left open where the match is weak. Clone sizes are given selectively: once, few, many, or a class where the clone is expanded.

v_call: TRBV5-6
clone_size: -
j_call: TRBJ1-1
cdr3_length: 17
d_call: TRBD1
cdr3_nt: TGTGCCAGCAGCTGGAGAGAGACAGGGTGGATGGACACTGAAGCTTTCTTT
cdr3_aa: CASSWRETGWMDTEAFF

v_call: TRBV7-9
clone_size: -
j_call: TRBJ1-5
cdr3_length: 13
d_call: -
cdr3_nt: TGTGCCAGCTCCCCAGCAGGGAATCAGCCCCAGCATTTT
cdr3_aa: CASSPAGNQPQHF

v_call: TRBV6-4
clone_size: -
j_call: TRBJ1-2
cdr3_length: 15
d_call: TRBD1
cdr3_nt: TGTGCCAGCAGTGCTTCAGGGGGCGGACACTATGGCTACACCTTC
cdr3_aa: CASSASGGGHYGYTF

v_call: TRBV28
clone_size: -
j_call: TRBJ1-4
cdr3_length: 13
d_call: -
cdr3_nt: TGTGCCAGCAGTCGAACGTTCAGCGAAAAACTGTTTTTT
cdr3_aa: CASSRTFSEKLFF

v_call: TRBV28
clone_size: -
j_call: TRBJ2-7
cdr3_length: 15
d_call: TRBD2
cdr3_nt: TGTGCCAGCAGCCGACCGACTAGCGGCCCCTACGAGCAGTACTTC
cdr3_aa: CASSRPTSGPYEQYF

v_call: TRBV25-1
clone_size: -
j_call: TRBJ2-2
cdr3_length: 17
d_call: TRBD1
cdr3_nt: TGTGCCAGCAGTGGAAGGGGGACAGGGAGAGGCACCGGGGAGCTGTTTTTT
cdr3_aa: CASSGRGTGRGTGELFF

v_call: TRBV11-3
clone_size: -
j_call: TRBJ2-7
cdr3_length: 12
d_call: -
cdr3_nt: TGTGCCACCGGGGACACCAACTACGAGCAGTACTTC
cdr3_aa: CATGDTNYEQYF

v_call: TRBV7-3
clone_size: -
j_call: TRBJ2-5
cdr3_length: 12
d_call: -
cdr3_nt: TGTGCCAGCATGTGGCGGCAAGAGACCCAGTACTTC
cdr3_aa: CASMWRQETQYF

v_call: TRBV5-1
clone_size: -
j_call: TRBJ2-1
cdr3_length: 17
d_call: -
cdr3_nt: TGCGCCAGCAGCTTGGTCCCGGGGAGTAAACCCCACAATGAGCAGTTCTTC
cdr3_aa: CASSLVPGSKPHNEQFF

v_call: TRBV18
clone_size: -
j_call: TRBJ1-5
cdr3_length: 14
d_call: -
cdr3_nt: TGTGCCAGCTCCCCTAGACAGAGCAATCAGCCCCAGCATTTT
cdr3_aa: CASSPRQSNQPQHF

v_call: TRBV21-1
clone_size: -
j_call: TRBJ1-6
cdr3_length: 11
d_call: -
cdr3_nt: TGTGCCAGCAGTAGCCCTATCGCCCTCCACTTT
cdr3_aa: CASSSPIALHF

v_call: TRBV25-1
clone_size: once
j_call: TRBJ2-3
cdr3_length: 14
d_call: TRBD2
cdr3_nt: TGTGCCAGCAGTGCTAGCGGGAGCACAGATACGCAGTATTTT
cdr3_aa: CASSASGSTDTQYF

v_call: TRBV30
clone_size: -
j_call: TRBJ2-1
cdr3_length: 16
d_call: -
cdr3_nt: TGTGCCTGGAGTGTAGCGCCGACCCTTTGGTCCAATGAGCAGTTCTTC
cdr3_aa: CAWSVAPTLWSNEQFF

v_call: TRBV28
clone_size: -
j_call: TRBJ2-5
cdr3_length: 15
d_call: -
cdr3_nt: TGTGCCAGTACTCGGTACGACAGTTACCAAGAGACCCAGTACTTC
cdr3_aa: CASTRYDSYQETQYF

v_call: TRBV5-8
clone_size: -
j_call: TRBJ1-2
cdr3_length: 16
d_call: -
cdr3_nt: TGTGCCAGCAGCTTGGCCGGGGCAGGACAAGCGGGGGGCTACACCTTC
cdr3_aa: CASSLAGAGQAGGYTF

v_call: TRBV6-1
clone_size: few
j_call: TRBJ2-7
cdr3_length: 11
d_call: -
cdr3_nt: TGTGCCAGCAGTGAAGTGGCAAAGCAGTACTTC
cdr3_aa: CASSEVAKQYF

v_call: TRBV28
clone_size: -
j_call: TRBJ2-1
cdr3_length: 19
d_call: TRBD2
cdr3_nt: TGTGCCACTCTATTGGCGAGTCGGGCTAGCGGGAGGCACCACAATGAGCAGTTCTTC
cdr3_aa: CATLLASRASGRHHNEQFF

v_call: TRBV11-1
clone_size: -
j_call: TRBJ2-2
cdr3_length: 14
d_call: -
cdr3_nt: TGTGCCAGCAGCCCCCAGGAGAACACCGGGGAGCTGTTTTTT
cdr3_aa: CASSPQENTGELFF

v_call: TRBV6-1
clone_size: -
j_call: TRBJ2-5
cdr3_length: 14
d_call: -
cdr3_nt: TGTGCCAGCAGTGAAGCGCCAGGAGGGGAGACCCAGTACTTC
cdr3_aa: CASSEAPGGETQYF

v_call: TRBV28
clone_size: -
j_call: TRBJ1-2
cdr3_length: 14
d_call: -
cdr3_nt: TGTGCCAGCAGTACAAACCAGGGACCGGGGGGCTACACCTTC
cdr3_aa: CASSTNQGPGGYTF

v_call: TRBV11-1
clone_size: -
j_call: TRBJ1-2
cdr3_length: 14
d_call: TRBD1
cdr3_nt: TGTGCCAGCAGCTTAGAAGGCAGGGGGAGCGGCTACACCTTC
cdr3_aa: CASSLEGRGSGYTF

v_call: TRBV11-1
clone_size: -
j_call: TRBJ2-2
cdr3_length: 19
d_call: -
cdr3_nt: TGTGCCAGCAGCTTAGGTTTAGGAGGCGCCGGGGTCGATTCCGGGGAGCTGTTTTTT
cdr3_aa: CASSLGLGGAGVDSGELFF

v_call: TRBV5-1
clone_size: -
j_call: TRBJ2-2
cdr3_length: 14
d_call: -
cdr3_nt: TGCGCCAGCAGCTTGGAGCCGAGTCCCGGGGAGCTGTTTTTT
cdr3_aa: CASSLEPSPGELFF

v_call: TRBV28
clone_size: -
j_call: TRBJ1-2
cdr3_length: 17
d_call: -
cdr3_nt: TGTGCCAGCAGGGCCTTAGGTACGGGGCGGGTAAACTATGGCTACACCTTC
cdr3_aa: CASRALGTGRVNYGYTF

v_call: TRBV25-1
clone_size: once
j_call: TRBJ2-1
cdr3_length: 15
d_call: -
cdr3_nt: TGTGCCAGCAGTGAATGGGCAGGGGTAGGCAATGAGCAGTTCTTC
cdr3_aa: CASSEWAGVGNEQFF

v_call: TRBV28
clone_size: -
j_call: TRBJ2-1
cdr3_length: 17
d_call: TRBD2
cdr3_nt: TGTGCCAGCAGTTTTCTGACTAGCGGGGGCTCCTACAATGAGCAGTTCTTC
cdr3_aa: CASSFLTSGGSYNEQFF

v_call: TRBV2
clone_size: -
j_call: TRBJ2-1
cdr3_length: 15
d_call: -
cdr3_nt: TGTGCCAGCAGCGGGACCCGCAGCTCCTACAATGAGCAGTTCTTC
cdr3_aa: CASSGTRSSYNEQFF

v_call: TRBV27
clone_size: -
j_call: TRBJ2-7
cdr3_length: 14
d_call: TRBD1
cdr3_nt: TGTGCCAGCAGAGCTTGGGACAGGGGGGGGGAGCAGTACTTC
cdr3_aa: CASRAWDRGGEQYF

v_call: TRBV19
clone_size: -
j_call: TRBJ2-5
cdr3_length: 15
d_call: -
cdr3_nt: TGTGCCAGTAGCCATCTAGCTCATCCCCAAGAGACCCAGTACTTC
cdr3_aa: CASSHLAHPQETQYF